This TCR beta chain was identified in a study of blood T cell repertoires in COVID-19 (dated by TCRdb to 2018 to 2021). Concerning the study at large: Collaborator samples came from the United States, Italy and Spain and covered acute and convalescent phases of COVID-19. The prospective study material was composed of cDNA or gDNA derived from T cells, B-cell-depleted T cells, or PBMCs. Deeply sampled blood TCRbeta repertoires from subjects exposed to, actively infected with, or recovered from COVID-19 were included in the dataset. A freely available public database, intended as a resource for researchers studying the immune response to SARS-CoV-2, is where the repertoires were released. Samples came from the ongoing ImmuneRACE study (first 160 participants) plus 1,254 subjects from 6 global collaborators. Nearly every sample came with metadata listing a de-identified subject ID, COVID-19 status, age in years and sex. Where available, HLA class I and class II types were obtained from metadata supplied by the sample provider rather than from assay-based typing.

TCRbeta CDR3 regions were amplified from genomic DNA using the immunoSEQ Assay, a bias-controlled multiplex PCR. Per the original workflow: Within the assay, amplification of reference gene primers was used to estimate how many nucleated cells each sample contained. To quantify the absolute abundance of each unique TCRbeta CDR3 rearrangement, sequence reads were collapsed and filtered. For each sample, productive Simpson clonality was calculated by taking the square root of Simpson's diversity index across productive rearrangements. Imported from immuneACCESS, the table was reduced by TCRdb to in-frame sequences with V and J called. These copies leave out some clones; in studies compared against another copy, an unresolved V gene accounts for under half, and the cause of the remainder is not known. Clone size and V and J calls were adopted from that table, with D and trimming inferred from the DNA. This sample lists almost 200,000 clones; 86% were detected once. Of the sample, 0.75% to 0.9% is held by the ten largest clones.

What the work shows at the level of the full study, not this receptor alone: Clinical and demographic metadata were provided uncurated, with the amount varying by source and participant.

Collaborating institutions collected whole blood in K2EDTA tubes following their own protocols. Collaborator samples were shipped for TCRbeta analysis as frozen whole blood, isolated PBMCs, or DNA extracted from either sample type. Ends trimmed: V by 7 bases, J by 5 bases; bases unmatched to a gene: 10. Counted from cysteine to phenylalanine, this CDR3 has 15 amino acids. The sequence is cut down to CDR3 DNA, 45 bases in frame from base 1. Taken from the germline V gene, the CDR1 and CDR2 loops are WSHSY and SAAADI. About this clone itself: Its antigen target is currently unknown. No base-level quality is on record; no much larger clone is a single base apart.

The chain joins TRBV10-2 to TRBJ2-5, with TRBD2 matching 10 junction bases. The receptor's source is a woman aged 70-85 years with acute or convalescent COVID-19. The sample consisted of peripheral blood. The CDR3: CASKGSGRAYETQYF. The nucleotide sequence is TGCGCCAGCAAAGGGAGCGGGAGGGCCTATGAGACCCAGTACTTC.